The clone carrying this T cell receptor beta chain was seen repeatedly, ten times or more. The antigen remains undetermined. This record comes from a study of regulatory T cells in long-lasting Graves disease. Arm-PCR of CDR3 regions with iRepertoire HTBI primers generated TCR beta libraries. TCRdb used MiXCR to reprocess the multiplex PCR reads, holding one entry per CDR3 protein. The data hold some 330,000 distinct CDR3 sequences, with approximately 10% observed a single time. Time point described: newly diagnosed GD, antithyroid drugs for less than 3 months. From RNA extracted from PBMCs, the TCR library was made. The collection involved drawing roughly 9.1 milliliters of peripheral blood into EDTA tubes. General observations from the study: Persistent patients had more shared public clonotypes (around 3,000) than new patients (approximately 970).

The germline V gene encodes CDR1 DFQATT and CDR2 SNEGSKA (reference sequence). With 1 base clipped from V and 0 bases from J, the junction kept 8 bases outside the gene matches. The CDR3 consists of 17 residues. The sample was also linked to a second study, of T cells in Graves' hyperthyroidism and ophthalmopathy. From that report: Carried out on the TCR CDR3, a first-round RT-PCR used the HTBI primer set.

The chain links TRBV20-1 to TRBJ1-1; 10 nucleotides line up with TRBD1. The starting material was peripheral blood mononuclear cells (PBMCs), obtained at new diagnosis, from a patient treated with antithyroid drugs. This receptor was identified in a woman aged 18-30 years with Graves disease. The CDR3 region has the DNA TGCAGTGCTAGAGGCTACGGGACAGGGGTAATGAACACTGAAGCTTTCTTT. This translates into CSARGYGTGVMNTEAFF.